A single sample is the source of the 14 T cell receptor beta chains below, sequenced in a study of beta chain features in type 1 diabetes. What was sequenced were expressed TCRB transcripts, since all of the isolated RNA had been reverse transcribed. Sequencing used immunoSEQ multiplex PCR; TCRdb keeps in-frame clones, though not all of them. The table lists approximately 120,000 clones, approximately 37% of them singletons, with approximately 0.065% in the top ten. Material for sequencing was stem cell memory CD4+ T cells from blood. These receptors all come from a woman in her late teens or twenties in good health.

The chain employs TRBV7-9 and TRBJ2-3; D is ambiguous. Trimming took off 1 base at V and 0 bases at J, with 11 bases between the two ends. The CDR3 spans 16 residues. The germline V gene has CDR1 SEHNR and CDR2 FQNEAQ (reference sequence). This CDR3 is CASSLVRLRSTDTQYF. The CDR3 DNA reads TGTGCCAGCAGCTTAGTGCGGTTGCGGAGCACAGATACGCAGTATTTT.

In this sample, this clone turned up a few times. The CDR3 region is CASSSMAQRATYSGANVLTF. CDR3 bases: TGTGCCAGCTCATCCATGGCGCAGCGGGCAACATACTCTGGGGCCAACGTCCTGACTTTC. The J gene is TRBJ2-6, the V gene TRBV18; D possibly corresponds to TRBD2 (6 bases). The CDR3 runs 20 residues. CDR1 KGHSH and CDR2 LQKENI come from the germline V gene. V lost 5 bases to trimming and J lost 0 bases, with 23 bases between them.

At least ten counts were recorded for this clone. The gene calls are TRBV7-9 and TRBJ2-7; D is ambiguous. The V end was cut by 4 bases, the J end by 1 base, with 11 bases between. The CDR3 length is 14 residues. Germline V gene sequence: CDR1 SEHNR, CDR2 FQNEAQ (reference sequence). This CDR3 reads CASSSRVASYEQYF. The CDR3 DNA reads TGTGCCAGCAGCTCCCGGGTCGCATCCTACGAGCAGTACTTC.

The rearrangement uses TRBV10-3 and TRBJ2-4, with 8 bases identical to TRBD2. The CDR3 consists of 15 residues. V gave up 4 bases and J gave up 8 bases; unmatched junction bases: 10. Germline assignment: CDR1 ENHRY and CDR2 SYGVKD. CDR3 amino acids: CAISGEREPGYIQYF. CDR3 bases: TGTGCCATCAGTGGCGAGCGGGAGCCTGGGTACATTCAGTACTTC.

The V and J genes are TRBV18 and TRBJ2-1; a weak D match, TRBD2 (6 bases). Between the trimmed V and J ends, which lost 4 bases and 7 bases, there was a span of 17 bases. The CDR3 sequence is 15 residues long. Germline V lookup: CDR1 KGHSH, CDR2 LQKENI. The CDR3 DNA sequence: TGTGCCAGCTCACTGACTAGGGGAAGGGAAAATGAGCAGTTCTTC. Residues: CASSLTRGRENEQFF.

The CDR3 coding sequence is TGTGCCAGCAGCGGCATACGTAGCGGGACCAGGGCTGCAGATACGCAGTATTTT. Its protein product is CASSGIRSGTRAADTQYF. The rearrangement joins TRBV9 to TRBJ2-3; TRBD2 matches at 8 bases. V lost 3 bases to trimming and J lost 4 bases; unmatched junction nucleotides: 16. CDR1 is SGDLS, CDR2 YYNGEE, per germline. The CDR3 runs 18 residues. Together with reference TRBV9 and TRBJ2-3, the CDR3 gives the full variable domain: DSGVTQTPKHLITATGQRVTLRCSPRSGDLSVYWYQQSLDQGLQFLIQYYNGEERAKGNILERFSAQQFPDLHSELNLSSLELGDSALYFCASSGIRSGTRAADTQYFGPGTRLTVL.

This chain connects TRBV5-1 to TRBJ2-3; TRBD2 matches 11 bases. V shed 4 bases and J 3 bases; nucleotides not matched to a gene: 10. CDR3 length equals 17 residues. Germline V CDR1 and CDR2: SGHRS, YFSETQ. The CDR3 loop is CASSQMIRTSGTDTQYF. The CDR3 DNA follows: TGCGCCAGCAGCCAAATGATCAGGACTAGCGGGACAGATACGCAGTATTTT.

This clone has a handful of counts. The chain joins TRBV5-1 to TRBJ2-1; 10 nucleotides line up with TRBD2. The CDR3 is 15 amino acids. CDR1 and CDR2 (germline): SGHRS, YFSETQ. The junction had 4 bases not matched to a gene; V was cut back by 0 bases and J by 7 bases. CDR3 loop: CASSLVLAGENEQFF. The CDR3 bases are TGCGCCAGCAGCTTGGTTCTAGCGGGAGAAAATGAGCAGTTCTTC.

The sample holds a few counts of this clone. This chain uses TRBV4-2 with TRBJ1-5, with 7 positions matching TRBD1. CDR1 and CDR2 from the germline V gene are LGHNA and YNFKEQ. V lost 3 bases, J lost 0 bases, and 2 bases stayed unmatched. The CDR3 length is 15 residues. CDR3 residues: CASSQTGYSNQPQHF. The CDR3 DNA follows: TGTGCCAGCAGCCAGACAGGGTATAGCAATCAGCCCCAGCATTTT.

The V gene is TRBV7-9, the J gene TRBJ2-4; 12 bases agree with TRBD2. Germline CDR1 reads SEHNR; CDR2 reads FQNEAQ (reference sequence). The CDR3 sequence is 16 residues long. After removal of 5 bases from V and 5 bases from J, the junction contained 7 bases not matched to a gene. The CDR3 region has the DNA TGTGCCAGCAGCCGGACTAGCGGGGAGTATCAAAACATTCAGTACTTC. Protein sequence: CASSRTSGEYQNIQYF.

The chain combines TRBV5-1 with TRBJ2-2; 12 bases are a match to TRBD2. The V gene's germline CDR1 is SGHRS and CDR2 YFSETQ. The CDR3 has 15 amino acids. After removal of 4 bases from V and 6 bases from J, the junction contained 4 bases not matched to a gene. The CDR3 sequence: CASSPTSGSPGELFF. DNA for the CDR3: TGCGCCAGCAGCCCGACTAGCGGGAGTCCCGGGGAGCTGTTTTTT.

Only a few counts were recorded for this clone. The rearrangement uses TRBV29-1 and TRBJ2-7, with a tentative D call TRBD2 (5 bases). The germline V gene has CDR1 SQVTM and CDR2 ANQGSEA. The CDR3 is 14 residues long. The germline V and J ends were trimmed by 2 bases and 2 bases, with 13 bases remaining between them. The CDR3 reads CSVEPEGSPYEQYF. In DNA form, the CDR3 reads TGCAGCGTTGAACCAGAGGGCAGCCCCTACGAGCAGTACTTC.

This clone was seen only a few times. The gene calls are TRBV18 and TRBJ2-7; D is undetermined. Germline V gives CDR1 KGHSH, CDR2 LQKENI. CDR3 length: 12 residues. Trimming removed 2 bases from V and 7 bases from J, with 9 bases in between. CDR3 DNA: TGTGCCAGCTCACCAAGAGTGCCTGAGCAGTACTTC. Protein product: CASSPRVPEQYF.

This chain joins TRBV9 and TRBJ2-3; 11 bases line up with TRBD1. This CDR3 is built from 21 residues. Germline loops: CDR1 SGDLS, CDR2 YYNGEE. Losses at the gene ends were 4 bases for V and 0 bases for J; bases not matched to a gene: 19. The CDR3: CASSPTFWTGGALTSTDTQYF. In DNA form, the CDR3 reads TGTGCCAGCAGCCCGACCTTCTGGACAGGGGGCGCCTTGACTAGCACAGATACGCAGTATTTT.